This T cell receptor beta chain was retrieved from a study of shared clonotypes between healthy human individuals. Measured with immunoSEQ multiplex PCR; TCRdb has only the in-frame clones, and not every one. This table has roughly 810,000 clones, 90% to 97% appearing once. Naivety among CD8 cells was defined by CD45RO negativity and positive CCR7 selection, thereby excluding terminally differentiated effector memory CD45RA+ cells. V was shortened by 6 bases and J by 4 bases, with 16 bases between the two germline ends. Germline CDR1 and CDR2: LGHNA and YSLEER. This CDR3 has 15 residues. The receptor's source is a man younger than 45 in good health. The sample taken for sequencing was naive CD8+ T cells sorted from blood. The chain uses TRBV4-3 and TRBJ2-1; TRBD1 might be the D (6 bases). CDR3 nucleotides: TGCGCCAGCAGTTCGGACAGCAGTACTTACAATGAGCAGTTCTTC. It specifies CASSSDSSTYNEQFF.